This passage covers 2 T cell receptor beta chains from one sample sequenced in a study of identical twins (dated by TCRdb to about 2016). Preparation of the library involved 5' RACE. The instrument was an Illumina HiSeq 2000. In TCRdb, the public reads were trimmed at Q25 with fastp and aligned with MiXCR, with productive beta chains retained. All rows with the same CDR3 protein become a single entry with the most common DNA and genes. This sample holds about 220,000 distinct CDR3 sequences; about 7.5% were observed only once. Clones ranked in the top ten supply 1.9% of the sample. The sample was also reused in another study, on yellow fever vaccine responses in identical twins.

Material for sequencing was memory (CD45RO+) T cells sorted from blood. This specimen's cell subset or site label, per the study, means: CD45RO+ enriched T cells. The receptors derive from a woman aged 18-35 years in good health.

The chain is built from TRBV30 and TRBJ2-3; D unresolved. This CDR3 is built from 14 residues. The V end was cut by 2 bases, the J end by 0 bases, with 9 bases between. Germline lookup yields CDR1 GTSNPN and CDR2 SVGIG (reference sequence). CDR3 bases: TGTGCCTGGAGTAACGATCCCAGCACAGATACGCAGTATTTT. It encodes CAWSNDPSTDTQYF.

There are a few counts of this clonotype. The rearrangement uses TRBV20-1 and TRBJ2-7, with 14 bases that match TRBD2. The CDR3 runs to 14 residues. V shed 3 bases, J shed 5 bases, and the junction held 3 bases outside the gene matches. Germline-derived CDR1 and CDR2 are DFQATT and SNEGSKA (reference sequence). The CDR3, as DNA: TGCAGTGCTAGGGGACTAGCGGGAGTCCACGAGCAGTACTTC. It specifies CSARGLAGVHEQYF.